Shown below are 16 T cell receptor beta chains from a single sample sequenced in a study of CD8 T cells in Susac syndrome. Random hexamers were used to reverse transcribe the RNA input (about 0.5 to 1 ug). TCRdb called the immunoSEQ multiplex PCR reads again in MiXCR, with one record for every CDR3 protein. The table includes roughly 89,000 distinct CDR3 sequences, roughly 95% detected once. Sequencing was carried out using CD8+ T cells from PBMCs. These TCRs come from a human donor with Susac syndrome.

The rearrangement uses TRBV6-5 and TRBJ2-4, with D tentatively TRBD2 (6 bases). Germline V gives CDR1 MNHEY, CDR2 SVGAGI. V dropped 4 bases and J dropped 14 bases, with 12 bases sitting between them. This CDR3 has 11 residues. CDR3 sequence reads: CASSLGGIEYF. CDR3 in DNA: TGTGCCAGCAGTTTGGGGGGAATCGAGTACTTC.

The rearrangement links TRBV20-1 to TRBJ1-2, with 10 bases that match TRBD1. CDR3 length: 13 amino acids. The ends lost 1 base at V and 7 bases at J; junction bases unmatched: 3. Germline V lookup: CDR1 DFQATT, CDR2 SNEGSKA (reference sequence). CDR3 sequence (DNA): TGCAGTGCTAGAGTTAGGACAGGGGGTGGCTACACCTTC. This encodes CSARVRTGGGYTF.

The V call is TRBV9, the J call TRBJ2-1; TRBD1 agrees at 11 bases. CDR3 length: 16 amino acids. V lost 4 bases and J lost 7; bases outside the gene matches: 10. CDR1 is SGDLS, CDR2 YYNGEE, per germline. CDR3 nucleotide sequence: TGTGCCAGCAGCCCAGGACAGGGGGCAGTCGAGAATGAGCAGTTCTTC. Translation gives CASSPGQGAVENEQFF.

CDR3 in amino acids: CASSQEREQFF. CDR3 nucleotide sequence: TGCGCCAGCAGCCAAGAGCGGGAGCAGTTCTTC. The V and J genes are TRBV4-3 and TRBJ2-1; D not certain. CDR1 and CDR2 (germline): LGHNA, YSLEER. V was shortened by 0 bases and J by 10 bases, with 4 bases between the two germline ends. The CDR3 is made up of 11 amino acids.

In this sample, this clonotype turned up once. J is TRBJ2-3 and V is TRBV3-1; D is possibly TRBD2 (5 bases). Germline CDR1 reads LGHDT; CDR2 reads YNNKEL (reference sequence). The CDR3 spans 16 residues. Trimming stripped 1 base from V and 0 bases from J, with 11 bases between. CDR3 sequence (DNA): TGTGCCAGCAGCCAAGGAGGGCGGCTTAGCACAGATACGCAGTATTTT. Encoded protein: CASSQGGRLSTDTQYF.

This chain connects TRBV29-1 to TRBJ1-1; D unresolved. This CDR3 is built from 14 residues. Germline V gene lookup returns CDR1 SQVTM and CDR2 ANQGSEA. Between the trimmed V and J ends, which lost 4 bases and 0 bases, there was a span of 12 bases. CDR3 residues: CSVVGWVVNTEAFF. The CDR3 DNA sequence: TGCAGCGTTGTTGGGTGGGTTGTGAACACTGAAGCTTTCTTT.

This sequence joins TRBV12-3 or TRBV12-4 and TRBJ2-7; perhaps D is TRBD1 or TRBD2 (5 bases each). The CDR3 extends over 13 amino acids. The V gene lost 3 bases and the J gene lost 3 bases, with 9 bases spanning the gap. The CDR3 here is CASSLRGDYEQYF. CDR3 coding DNA: TGTGCCAGCAGTTTGAGAGGGGACTACGAGCAGTACTTC.

V gene TRBV29-1 combines with J gene TRBJ1-2; 8 nucleotides align to TRBD1. The CDR3 extends over 14 amino acids. Germline values: CDR1 SQVTM, CDR2 ANQGSEA. V lost 5 bases to trimming and J lost 3 bases; unmatched junction nucleotides: 8. CDR3 coding DNA: TGCAGCGTTCCCCGACAGGGGTCGGACTATGGCTACACCTTC. Translated: CSVPRQGSDYGYTF. The full variable domain, rest sourced from reference TRBV29-1 and TRBJ1-2, is SAVISQKPSRDICQRGTSLTIQCQVDSQVTMMFWYRQQPGQSLTLIATANQGSEATYESGFVIDKFPISRPNLTFSTLTVSNMSPEDSSIYLCSVPRQGSDYGYTFGSGTRLTVV.

V is TRBV7-6 and J is TRBJ2-3, with 16 bases aligning to TRBD2. Germline V gene sequence: CDR1 SGHVS, CDR2 FNYEAQ. Trimming removed 2 bases from V and 4 bases from J; junction bases left unmatched: 9. CDR3 length: 19 amino acids. This CDR3 reads CASSLPQGLAGGPSDTQYF. CDR3 sequence (DNA): TGTGCCAGCAGCTTACCCCAGGGACTAGCGGGGGGGCCCTCAGATACGCAGTATTTT.

The rearrangement links TRBV7-2 to TRBJ2-3; 10 bases match TRBD2. CDR3 length: 17 amino acids. The V gene end was trimmed by 5 bases and the J gene end by 2 bases; junction bases not matched to a gene: 10. Germline CDR1 reads SGHTA; CDR2 reads FQGNSA. In DNA, the CDR3 is TGTGCCAGCAGCCCCCCCGGGACTAGCGTGAACACAGATACGCAGTATTTT. This codes for CASSPPGTSVNTDTQYF.

This clonotype was detected once. The V call is TRBV5-1, the J call TRBJ2-1, with TRBD2 matching over 8 bases. This CDR3 is built from 13 residues. The germline V gene has CDR1 SGHRS and CDR2 YFSETQ. V was pared by 3 bases and J by 15 bases, with 11 bases of the junction left unmatched. CDR3 sequence: CASSYDPGTSRFF. The CDR3 DNA sequence: TGCGCCAGCAGCTACGACCCCGGGACTAGTAGGTTCTTC.

The chain combines TRBV15 with TRBJ2-3; no firm D call. The germline V gene has CDR1 LNHNV and CDR2 YYDKDF (reference sequence). The ends were cut back, 5 bases at V and 0 bases at J, with 12 bases in the middle. This CDR3 region has 15 residues. The CDR3 DNA sequence: TGTGCCACCAGCGGCCAGGCTGCTAGCACAGATACGCAGTATTTT. It encodes CATSGQAASTDTQYF. Full variable domain (missing parts from reference TRBV15 and TRBJ2-3): DAMVIQNPRYQVTQFGKPVTLSCSQTLNHNVMYWYQQKSSQAPKLLFHYYDKDFNNEADTPDNFQSRRPNTSFCFLDIRSPGLGDTAMYLCATSGQAASTDTQYFGPGTRLTVL.

The V call is TRBV7-8, the J call TRBJ2-1; 9 positions agree with TRBD1. CDR3 size: 12 residues. The J segment lost 16 bases and the V segment lost 2 bases, leaving 6 bases of the junction unmatched. Per the germline V gene, CDR1 is SGHVS and CDR2 is FQNEAQ. In DNA, the CDR3 is TGTGCCAGCAGCTTACTCGGACAGGGGAAATTCTTC. Protein sequence: CASSLLGQGKFF.

V and J are TRBV27 and TRBJ1-1; no clear D gene. Germline V gene data show CDR1 as MNHEY and CDR2 as SMNVEV (reference sequence). The CDR3 consists of 13 residues. V was clipped by 3 bases and J by 4 bases, with 9 bases between them. CDR3: CASSFWVGTEAFF. The CDR3 DNA reads TGTGCCAGCAGTTTCTGGGTTGGCACTGAAGCTTTCTTT.

This sequence joins TRBV20-1 and TRBJ2-5, with D perhaps assigned TRBD1 or TRBD2 (5 bases each). This CDR3 has 12 residues. Germline CDR1 is DFQATT and CDR2 is SNEGSKA (reference sequence). V was shortened by 2 bases and J by 5 bases, with 9 bases between the two germline ends. DNA for the CDR3: TGCAGTGCTAGACAGGGCGGGGAGACCCAGTACTTC. It yields the protein CSARQGGETQYF.

This sequence joins TRBV20-1 and TRBJ1-6; 9 nucleotides match TRBD1. The germline V gene encodes CDR1 DFQATT and CDR2 SNEGSKA (reference sequence). CDR3 length: 13 residues. With 5 bases clipped from V and 9 bases from J, the junction kept 5 bases outside the gene matches. The CDR3 loop reads CSARTGVVSPLHF. CDR3 DNA: TGCAGTGCTCGGACAGGGGTGGTTTCACCCCTCCACTTT.